Listed below are T cell receptor beta chains from one sample, sequenced in a study of cytotoxic CD8 clonotypes in ibrutinib-treated CLL. Clones were read by immunoSEQ multiplex PCR, and TCRdb kept only the in-frame ones, dropping some. The sample holds 100,000 to 150,000 clones; approximately 85% are singletons and the top ten take under 2.5%. The input for sequencing was PBMCs, taken after 24 months of ibrutinib treatment. Source of these receptors: a human donor with chronic lymphocytic leukemia. CDR3s include the opening cysteine and the closing phenylalanine or tryptophan. Each record gives: clone size, D gene, V gene, J gene, CDR3 DNA, CDR3 protein. The D gene is left open where the match is weak. Not all rows give a size; the values are once, few, many and, for expanded clones, a class.

>-|-|TRBV7-2|TRBJ1-4
TGTGCCAGCAGCTTAGTTGGGGGGCAGGCTAATGAAAAACTGTTTTTT
CASSLVGGQANEKLFF
>few|-|TRBV4-3|TRBJ2-1
TGCGCCAGCAGCCAAGAACGGGGGGCCACCTACAATGAGCAGTTCTTC
CASSQERGATYNEQFF
>-|TRBD2|TRBV4-2|TRBJ2-7
TGTGCCAGCAGTTCCCTAGGATCGCGGGAGGCCTCCTACGAGCAGTACTTC
CASSSLGSREASYEQYF
>-|TRBD2|TRBV6-6|TRBJ2-1
TGTGCCAGCAGTCGCGGGGGGGCCTCCTACAATGAGCAGTTCTTC
CASSRGGASYNEQFF
>-|TRBD1|TRBV28|TRBJ1-2
TGTGCCAGCAGATCCTGGGACAGACTAAACTATGGCTACACCTTC
CASRSWDRLNYGYTF
>-|TRBD2|TRBV25-1|TRBJ2-5
TGTGCCAGCAGTGTCCTAGCGGGGGCCGGAGAGACCCAGTACTTC
CASSVLAGAGETQYF
>-|TRBD1|TRBV7-2|TRBJ1-3
TGTGCCAGCAGCTTACCTGGACAGGGGCCTCTTTTCTCTGGAAACACCATATATTTT
CASSLPGQGPLFSGNTIYF
>-|-|TRBV7-9|TRBJ1-1
TGTGCCAGCAGCTCTATGGGGGGCTTGGGCACTGAAGCTTTCTTT
CASSSMGGLGTEAFF
>-|-|TRBV7-2|TRBJ1-2
TGTGCCAGCAGCTTAGAGGGGCCACATGGCTACACCTTC
CASSLEGPHGYTF
>once|TRBD1|TRBV18|TRBJ2-7
TGTGCCAGCTCCCGGGGACAGGCTCCTCGGGACGAGCAGTACTTC
CASSRGQAPRDEQYF
>-|-|TRBV5-1|TRBJ1-1
TGCGCCAGCAGCTCCTCATCGGTTTTGAACACTGAAGCTTTCTTT
CASSSSSVLNTEAFF
>-|TRBD1|TRBV28|TRBJ2-3
TGTGCCAGCGGGACAGGGGATACAGATACGCAGTATTTT
CASGTGDTDTQYF
>-|-|TRBV15|TRBJ2-6
TGTGCCACCAGCAGAGATCGGGACCTCCGCTCCTCTGGGGCCAACGTCCTGACTTTC
CATSRDRDLRSSGANVLTF
>-|-|TRBV5-6|TRBJ1-5
TGTGCCAGCAGCTTTAGGGATGGGGTTTATAGCAATCAGCCCCAGCATTTT
CASSFRDGVYSNQPQHF
>-|-|TRBV5-8|TRBJ1-6
TGTGCCAGCAGCCTCCGCAGCTCCTATAATTCACCCCTCCACTTT
CASSLRSSYNSPLHF
>once|-|TRBV7-6|TRBJ1-5
TGTGCCAGCAGCTCCTTTAGCAATCAGCCCCAGCATTTT
CASSSFSNQPQHF
>-|-|TRBV7-8|TRBJ2-5
TGTGCCAGCAACTCGCGACACTTCTCGTACCAAGAGACCCAGTACTTC
CASNSRHFSYQETQYF
>-|TRBD2|TRBV28|TRBJ2-3
TGTGCCAGCAATTTTCCCAGCGGGAGGGCGAAAGATACGCAGTATTTT
CASNFPSGRAKDTQYF
>few|TRBD2|TRBV27|TRBJ2-1
TGTGCCAGCACCTTAGCGGGGCTGCCCTGGTCCTACAATGAGCAGTTCTTC
CASTLAGLPWSYNEQFF
>-|-|TRBV4-1|TRBJ1-2
TGCGCCAGCAGCCCTCTCAGTGGGATTAACTATGGCTACACCTTC
CASSPLSGINYGYTF
>once|TRBD2|TRBV12-5|TRBJ2-2
TGTGCTAGTGGTTTGGTAATGGAGCGGGGATTGAGGGAGCTGTTTTTT
CASGLVMERGLRELFF
>-|TRBD2|TRBV19|TRBJ2-5
TGTGCCAGTAGTATTAGCGGGGGGGCCGGAGAGACCCAGTACTTC
CASSISGGAGETQYF